Listed below are T cell receptor beta chains from one sample, sequenced in a study of CD8 T cells in ankylosing spondylitis. One entry per CDR3 protein, called by TCRdb with MiXCR from the 5' RACE reads. The table lists some 150,000 distinct CDR3 sequences, about an eighth of them singletons. Sequenced input: blood, either unsorted or a sorted T cell fraction (not recorded which). Every receptor here comes from a female donor with ankylosing spondylitis or in good health (not recorded which). The CDR3 runs from the conserved cysteine through the conserved F or W. Fields, in order: D gene, J gene, clone size, V gene, CDR3 DNA, CDR3 protein. D genes are given only for firm matches. Rows may omit the clone size; those that give it use once, few, many or a size class.

TRBD1 TRBJ1-1 many TRBV15 TGTGCCACCAGCAGAGATCCTCAGGGGGCAACTTTCTTT CATSRDPQGATFF
NA TRBJ1-1 many TRBV5-1 TGCGCCAGCAGCTTGGCCTCGTACACTGAAGCTTTCTTT CASSLASYTEAFF
TRBD2 TRBJ2-2 NA TRBV10-1 TGCGCCAGCAGTACCCTAGCGGGGATTCCCGGGGAGCTGGTTTTT CASSTLAGIPGELVF
NA TRBJ2-7 many TRBV7-9 TGTGCCAGCAGCTTGAGTCGACTAGGGTCCTACGAGCAGTACTTC CASSLSRLGSYEQYF
NA TRBJ1-5 NA TRBV5-5 TGTGCCAGCAGCTTGGGGGTGAGCAATCAGCCCCAGCATTTT CASSLGVSNQPQHF
TRBD1 TRBJ2-5 many TRBV24-1 TGTGCCACCGGAGACAGGGGGCTTGAGACCCAGTACTTC CATGDRGLETQYF
TRBD1 TRBJ2-1 many TRBV7-6 TGTGCCAGCAGCTCGGGACAGGCGTACAATGAGCAGTTCTTC CASSSGQAYNEQFF
NA TRBJ2-3 NA TRBV30 TGTGCCTGGAGTGTACGAGGGATCTTATTCACAGATACGCAGTATTTT CAWSVRGILFTDTQYF
NA TRBJ1-4 NA TRBV20-1 TGCAGTGCTAGTTTGGGTCCGGGGGAGGAGGATGAAAAACTGTTTTTT CSASLGPGEEDEKLFF
TRBD2 TRBJ2-1 many TRBV4-2 TGTGCCAGCAGCCGCGGACTAGCGGGAGTGAGTGAGCAGTTCTTC CASSRGLAGVSEQFF
NA TRBJ1-3 many TRBV6-1 TGTGCCACTACGTCGTCGGGGAACTCAAACACCATATATTTT CATTSSGNSNTIYF
NA TRBJ2-1 many TRBV7-9 TGTGCCAGCAGCTCGGACGGAAGCTCCTACAATGAGCAGTTCTTC CASSSDGSSYNEQFF
NA TRBJ2-5 many TRBV4-1 TGCGCCAGCAGCCAAGACCGAATCCAAGAGACCCAGTACTTC CASSQDRIQETQYF
NA TRBJ1-5 many TRBV18 TGTGCCAGCTCCCCGGGGCAGCTAAGCAATCAGCCCCAGCATTTT CASSPGQLSNQPQHF
NA TRBJ2-1 many TRBV30 TGTGCCTGGAGCCCCCTAACCTATAATGAGCAGTTCTTC CAWSPLTYNEQFF
NA TRBJ2-1 many TRBV7-2 TGTGCCAGCAGCGCCCTTCAGCGGAATGAGCAGTTCTTC CASSALQRNEQFF
NA TRBJ2-1 many TRBV20-1 TGCAGTGCTAGCCAGTCCGATGAGCAGTTCTTC CSASQSDEQFF
TRBD1 TRBJ2-2 many TRBV5-1 TGCGCCAGCAGCTGGCAGGGGGCAACCGGGGAGCTGTTTTTT CASSWQGATGELFF
NA TRBJ1-5 many TRBV5-6 TGTGCCAGCAGCTTGAGATCTAGCAATCAGCCCCAGCATTTT CASSLRSSNQPQHF
NA TRBJ1-5 many TRBV12-3/TRBV12-4 TGTGCCAGCAGTTTCGTACAGGGAATCAATCAGCCCCAGCATTTT CASSFVQGINQPQHF
TRBD2 TRBJ2-7 many TRBV12-3/TRBV12-4 TGTGCCAGCAGTCGGACTAGCGGGCAGAGCTCCTACGAGCAGTACTTC CASSRTSGQSSYEQYF
NA TRBJ2-1 medium-sized TRBV28 TGTGCCAGCAGATACTCTATTGGGGATCACAATGAGCAGTTCTTC CASRYSIGDHNEQFF